The sequence of this T cell receptor beta chain was determined in a study of blood T cell repertoires in COVID-19. Study overall: There were acute and convalescent COVID-19 samples, and they came from the United States, Italy and Spain. In each case, the material was cDNA or gDNA derived from T cells, B-cell-depleted T cells, or PBMCs.

Source study methods: Reference gene primers were amplified, and this amplification served to estimate nucleated cell counts. Measured with immunoSEQ multiplex PCR; TCRdb has only the in-frame clones, and not every one. V, J and clone size reflect that table, while D and trimming were determined from the DNA. The sample carries about 200,000 clones, roughly 89% recorded once. CDR1 KGHSH and CDR2 LQKENI come from the germline V gene. The CDR3 spans 13 residues. V was cut by 0 bases and J by 1 base, with 3 bases left in between. About this clone: Other nucleotide sequences in the sample specify the same CDR3.

The TCR sequence derives from a man aged 55 to 69 who had recovered from COVID-19. The chain recombines TRBV18 with TRBJ1-1; D ambiguous. Sequencing used peripheral blood. The CDR3 DNA reads TGTGCCAGCTCACCACCCGGGAACACTGAAGCTTTCTTT. It specifies CASSPPGNTEAFF.